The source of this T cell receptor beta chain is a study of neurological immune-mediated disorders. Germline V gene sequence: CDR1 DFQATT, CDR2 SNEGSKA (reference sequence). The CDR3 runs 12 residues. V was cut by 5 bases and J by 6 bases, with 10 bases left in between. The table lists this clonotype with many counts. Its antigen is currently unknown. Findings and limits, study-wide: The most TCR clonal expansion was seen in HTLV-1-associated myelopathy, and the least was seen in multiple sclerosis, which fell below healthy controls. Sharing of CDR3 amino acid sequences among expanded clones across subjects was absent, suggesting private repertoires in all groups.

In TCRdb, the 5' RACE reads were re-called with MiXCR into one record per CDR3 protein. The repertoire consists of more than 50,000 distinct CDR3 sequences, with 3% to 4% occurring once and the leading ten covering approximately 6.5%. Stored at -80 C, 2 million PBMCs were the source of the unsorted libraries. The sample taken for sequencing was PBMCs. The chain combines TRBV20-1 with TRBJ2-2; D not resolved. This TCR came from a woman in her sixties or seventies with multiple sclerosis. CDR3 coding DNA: TGCAGTGCTCCTCTAGATTCCGGGGAGCTGTTTTTT. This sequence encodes CSAPLDSGELFF.